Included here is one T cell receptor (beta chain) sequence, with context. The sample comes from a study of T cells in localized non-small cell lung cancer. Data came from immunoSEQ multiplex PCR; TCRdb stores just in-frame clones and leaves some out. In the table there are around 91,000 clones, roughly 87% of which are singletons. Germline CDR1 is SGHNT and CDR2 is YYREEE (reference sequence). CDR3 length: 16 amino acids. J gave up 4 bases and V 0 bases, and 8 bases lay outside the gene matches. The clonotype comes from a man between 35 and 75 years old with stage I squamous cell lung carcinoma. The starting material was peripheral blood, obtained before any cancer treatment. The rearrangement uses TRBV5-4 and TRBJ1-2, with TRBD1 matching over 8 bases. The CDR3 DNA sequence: TGTGCCAGCAGCTTGGAGCAGGGGGCCGGGGTCTATGGCTACACCTTC. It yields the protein CASSLEQGAGVYGYTF.